A single T cell receptor (beta chain) is shown here with its context. Assay: immunoSEQ multiplex PCR; the TCRdb copy retains only in-frame clones and omits some. The data hold about 130,000 clones, with 84% observed a single time. These data belong to a study of T cell responses to AZD1222 COVID-19 vaccine. The CDR3 is made up of 17 amino acids. The J segment lost 3 bases and the V segment lost 3 bases, leaving 9 bases of the junction unmatched. Germline CDR1 SEHNR, CDR2 FQNEAQ (reference sequence). The TCR originated in an adult in good health. Sample: peripheral blood, taken on day 0 of AZD1222 vaccination. V and J are TRBV7-9 and TRBJ2-3; 10 bases line up with TRBD2. This chain's CDR3 is CASSFLGLALGTDTQYF. CDR3 DNA: TGTGCCAGCAGCTTCCTGGGACTAGCGTTAGGAACAGATACGCAGTATTTT.